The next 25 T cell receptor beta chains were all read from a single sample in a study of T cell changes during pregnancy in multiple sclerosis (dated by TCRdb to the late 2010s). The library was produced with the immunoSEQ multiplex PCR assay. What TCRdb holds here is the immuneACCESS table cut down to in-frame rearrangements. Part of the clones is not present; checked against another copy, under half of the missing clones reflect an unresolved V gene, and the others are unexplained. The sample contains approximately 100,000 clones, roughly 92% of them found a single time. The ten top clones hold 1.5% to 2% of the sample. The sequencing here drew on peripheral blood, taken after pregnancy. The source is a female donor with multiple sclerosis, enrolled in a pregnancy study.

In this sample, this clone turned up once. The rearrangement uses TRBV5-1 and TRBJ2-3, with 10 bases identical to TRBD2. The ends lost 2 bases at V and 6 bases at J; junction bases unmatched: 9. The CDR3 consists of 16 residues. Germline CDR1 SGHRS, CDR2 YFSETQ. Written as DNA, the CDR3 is TGCGCCAGCAGCTTCGAGCGGGGGGGCAGAGCTGATACGCAGTATTTT. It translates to CASSFERGGRADTQYF.

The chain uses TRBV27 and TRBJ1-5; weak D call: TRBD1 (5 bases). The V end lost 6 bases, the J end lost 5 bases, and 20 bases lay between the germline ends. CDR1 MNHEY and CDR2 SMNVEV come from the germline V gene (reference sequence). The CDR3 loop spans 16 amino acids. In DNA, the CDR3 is TGTGCCAGCAGCCCACGGGGGGGGTGGAGGGATCAGCCCCAGCATTTT. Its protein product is CASSPRGGWRDQPQHF.

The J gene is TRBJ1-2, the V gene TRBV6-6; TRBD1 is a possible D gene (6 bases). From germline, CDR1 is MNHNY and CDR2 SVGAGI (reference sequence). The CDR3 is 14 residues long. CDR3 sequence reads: CASREGGPNYGYTF. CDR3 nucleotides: TGTGCTTCGCGCGAGGGGGGGCCTAACTATGGCTACACCTTC.

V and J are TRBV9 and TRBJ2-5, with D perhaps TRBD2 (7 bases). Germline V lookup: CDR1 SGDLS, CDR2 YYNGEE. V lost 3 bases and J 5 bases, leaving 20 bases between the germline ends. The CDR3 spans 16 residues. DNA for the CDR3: TGTGCCAGCAGCGCCAAGGGGGGGGGCTTAGGGGAGACCCAGTACTTC. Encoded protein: CASSAKGGGLGETQYF.

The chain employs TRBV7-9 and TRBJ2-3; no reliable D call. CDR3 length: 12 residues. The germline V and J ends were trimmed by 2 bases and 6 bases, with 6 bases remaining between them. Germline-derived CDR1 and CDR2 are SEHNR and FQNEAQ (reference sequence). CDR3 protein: CASSLLGDTQYF. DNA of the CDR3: TGTGCCAGCAGCTTACTCGGTGATACGCAGTATTTT.

The CDR3 DNA is TGCGCCAGCAGCCTGGGGGTTAGCGGGAGCTACGAGCAGTACTTC. Amino acid sequence: CASSLGVSGSYEQYF. The V and J genes are TRBV5-1 and TRBJ2-7, with 9 bases fitting TRBD2. The CDR3 is 15 amino acids. The V gene end was trimmed by 4 bases and the J gene end by 3 bases; junction bases not matched to a gene: 8. Per germline, CDR1 SGHRS and CDR2 YFSETQ.

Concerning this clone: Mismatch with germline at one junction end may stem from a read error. The CDR3 reads CASNWGLAVNGQFF. The CDR3 DNA is TGTGCCAGCAACTGGGGGCTAGCGGTGAATGGGCAGTTCTTC. The V call is TRBV28, the J call TRBJ2-1, with D tentatively TRBD2 (7 bases). Germline CDR1 reads MDHEN; CDR2 reads SYDVKM. The CDR3 loop spans 14 amino acids.

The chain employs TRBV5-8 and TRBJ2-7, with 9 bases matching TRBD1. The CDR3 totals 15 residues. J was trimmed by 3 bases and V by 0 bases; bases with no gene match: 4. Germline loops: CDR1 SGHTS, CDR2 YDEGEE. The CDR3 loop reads CASSLVGQGFYEQYF. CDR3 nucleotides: TGTGCCAGCAGCTTGGTAGGACAGGGGTTCTACGAGCAGTACTTC.

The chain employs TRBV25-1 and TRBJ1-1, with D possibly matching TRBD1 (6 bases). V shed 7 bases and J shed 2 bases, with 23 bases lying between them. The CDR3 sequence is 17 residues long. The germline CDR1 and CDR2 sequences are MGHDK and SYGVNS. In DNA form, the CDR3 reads TGTGCCAGCACCACGACAGCGGGGGCTTTTGGCAACACTGAAGCTTTCTTT. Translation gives CASTTTAGAFGNTEAFF. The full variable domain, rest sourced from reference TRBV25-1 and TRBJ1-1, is EADIYQTPRYLVIGTGKKITLECSQTMGHDKMYWYQQDPGMELHLIHYSYGVNSTEKGDLSSESTVSRIRTEHFPLTLESARPSHTSQYLCASTTTAGAFGNTEAFFGQGTRLTVV.

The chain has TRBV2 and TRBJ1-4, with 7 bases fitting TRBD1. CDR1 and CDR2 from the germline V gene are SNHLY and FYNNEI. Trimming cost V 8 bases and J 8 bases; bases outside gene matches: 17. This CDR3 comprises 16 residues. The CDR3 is CASQRGGQESREKLFF. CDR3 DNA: TGTGCCAGCCAAAGGGGAGGACAGGAGAGTCGGGAAAAACTGTTTTTT.

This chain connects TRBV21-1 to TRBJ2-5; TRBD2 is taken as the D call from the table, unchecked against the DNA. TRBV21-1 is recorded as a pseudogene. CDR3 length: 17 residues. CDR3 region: CASSPPSLAGVQETQYF. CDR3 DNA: TGTGCCAGCAGCCCCCCGTCTCTAGCGGGGGTCCAAGAGACCCAGTACTTC.

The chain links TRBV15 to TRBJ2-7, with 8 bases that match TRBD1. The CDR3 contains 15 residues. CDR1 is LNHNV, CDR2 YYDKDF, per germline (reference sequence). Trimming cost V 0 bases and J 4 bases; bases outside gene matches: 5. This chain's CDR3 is CATSRDPGQGYEQYF. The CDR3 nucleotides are TGTGCCACCAGCAGAGATCCTGGACAGGGTTACGAGCAGTACTTC.

The CDR3 spells CASSSHRGGRGDTQYF. CDR3 nucleotide sequence: TGTGCCAGCAGCTCGCACCGGGGGGGCCGAGGAGATACGCAGTATTTT. The chain has TRBV7-2 and TRBJ2-3, with TRBD2 matching over 8 bases. Per germline, CDR1 SGHTA and CDR2 FQGNSA. The ends lost 4 bases at V and 5 bases at J; junction bases unmatched: 11. The CDR3 is made up of 16 amino acids.

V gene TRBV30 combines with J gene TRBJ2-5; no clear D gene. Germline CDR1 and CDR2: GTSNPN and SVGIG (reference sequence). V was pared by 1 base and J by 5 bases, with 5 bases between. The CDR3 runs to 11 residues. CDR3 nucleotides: TGTGCCTGGAGTGGGGCTGAGACCCAGTACTTC. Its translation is CAWSGAETQYF.

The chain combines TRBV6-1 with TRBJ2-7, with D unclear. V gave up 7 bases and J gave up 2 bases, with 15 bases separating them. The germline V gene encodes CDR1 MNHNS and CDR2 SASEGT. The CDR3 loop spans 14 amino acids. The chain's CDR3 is CASKSQPEAYEQYF. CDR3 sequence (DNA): TGTGCCAGCAAAAGCCAGCCTGAGGCCTACGAGCAGTACTTC.

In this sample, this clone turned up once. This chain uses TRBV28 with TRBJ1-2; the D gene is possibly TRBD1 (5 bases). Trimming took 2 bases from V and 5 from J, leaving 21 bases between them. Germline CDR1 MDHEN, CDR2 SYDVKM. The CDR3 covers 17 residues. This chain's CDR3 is CASSLPSDSYSKYGYTF. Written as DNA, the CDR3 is TGTGCCAGCAGTTTACCCTCCGACAGCTACTCCAAATATGGCTACACCTTC.

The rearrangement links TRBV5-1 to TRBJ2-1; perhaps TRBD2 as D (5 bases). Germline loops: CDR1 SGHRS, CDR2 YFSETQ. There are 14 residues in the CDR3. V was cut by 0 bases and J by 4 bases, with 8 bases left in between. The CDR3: CASSLERKYNEQFF. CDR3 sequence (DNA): TGCGCCAGCAGCTTGGAGCGGAAGTACAATGAGCAGTTCTTC.

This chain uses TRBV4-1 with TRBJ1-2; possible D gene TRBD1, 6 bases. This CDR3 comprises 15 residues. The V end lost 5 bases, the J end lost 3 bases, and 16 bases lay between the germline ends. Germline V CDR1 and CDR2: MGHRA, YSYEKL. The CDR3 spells CASSNTGTIDYGYTF. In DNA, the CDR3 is TGCGCCAGCAGCAACACAGGGACAATAGACTATGGCTACACCTTC.

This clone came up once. The CDR3 loop reads CASSLGHPTYEQYF. For the CDR3, the DNA is TGCGCCAGCAGCTTGGGACACCCTACCTACGAGCAGTACTTC. V and J are TRBV5-1 and TRBJ2-7; D is unclear. Trimming took 0 bases from V and 2 from J, leaving 9 bases between them. CDR3 length: 14 amino acids. From germline, CDR1 is SGHRS and CDR2 YFSETQ.

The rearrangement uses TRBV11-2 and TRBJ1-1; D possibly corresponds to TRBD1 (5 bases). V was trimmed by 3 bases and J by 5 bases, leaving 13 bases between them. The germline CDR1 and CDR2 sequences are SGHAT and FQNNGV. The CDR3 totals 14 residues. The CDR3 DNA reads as TGTGCCAGCAGCTTTACGAGGGAGGGGACTGAAGCTTTCTTT. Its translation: CASSFTREGTEAFF. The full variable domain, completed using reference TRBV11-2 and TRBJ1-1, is EAGVAQSPRYKIIEKRQSVAFWCNPISGHATLYWYQQILGQGPKLLIQFQNNGVVDDSQLPKDRFSAERLKGVDSTLKIQPAKLEDSAVYLCASSFTREGTEAFFGQGTRLTVV.

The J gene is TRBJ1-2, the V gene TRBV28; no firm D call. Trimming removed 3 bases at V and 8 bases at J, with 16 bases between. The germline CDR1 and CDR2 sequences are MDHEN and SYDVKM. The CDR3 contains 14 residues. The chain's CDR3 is CASSFGQTPHGYTF. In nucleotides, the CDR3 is TGTGCCAGCAGTTTTGGGCAGACCCCTCACGGCTACACCTTC.

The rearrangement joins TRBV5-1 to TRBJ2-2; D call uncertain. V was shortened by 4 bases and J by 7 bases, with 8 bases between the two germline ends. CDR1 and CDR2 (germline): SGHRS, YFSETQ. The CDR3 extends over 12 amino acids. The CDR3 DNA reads TGCGCCAGCAGCCTGACATACGGGGAGCTGTTTTTT. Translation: CASSLTYGELFF.

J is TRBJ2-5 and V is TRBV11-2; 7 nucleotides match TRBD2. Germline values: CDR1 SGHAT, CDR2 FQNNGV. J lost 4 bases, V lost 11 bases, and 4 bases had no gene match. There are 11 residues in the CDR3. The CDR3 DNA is TGTGCCTGCTCGGGGGGAGAGACCCAGTACTTC. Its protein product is CACSGGETQYF.

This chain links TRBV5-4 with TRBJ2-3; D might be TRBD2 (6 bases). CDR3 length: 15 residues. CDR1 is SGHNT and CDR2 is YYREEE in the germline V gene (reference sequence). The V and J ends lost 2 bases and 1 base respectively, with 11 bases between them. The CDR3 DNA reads TGTGCCAGCAGCTTCTCCGGGGGAGGCACAGATACGCAGTATTTT. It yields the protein CASSFSGGGTDTQYF.

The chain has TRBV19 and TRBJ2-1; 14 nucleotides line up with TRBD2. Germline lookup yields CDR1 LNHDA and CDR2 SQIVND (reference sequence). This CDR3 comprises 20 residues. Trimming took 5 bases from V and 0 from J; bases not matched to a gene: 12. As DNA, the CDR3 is TGTGCCAGTAGTTTACGGACAGGACTAGCGGGAGGTAGCTCCTACAATGAGCAGTTCTTC. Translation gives CASSLRTGLAGGSSYNEQFF.